This record concerns one TCR beta chain sequence. Its antigen remains unidentified. The data were taken from a study of blood T cells in healthy people across ages. A second PCR of roughly 6 to 12 cycles used a sample-barcoded 5' primer and a J-beta primer mix. Every sample returned 2.5 million or more CDR3-containing paired-end reads. TCRdb processed the 5' RACE reads anew with MiXCR; each CDR3 protein has one entry. This sample yields about 1,000,000 distinct CDR3 sequences, of which 35% to 55% are seen a single time; 15% to 20% belongs to the top ten. General study findings and limits: Naive T cell percentage strongly correlated with TCR beta diversity. Unsorted PBMCs ruled out conclusive naive versus antigen-experienced comparison.

This receptor was taken from a woman in her sixties or seventies in good health. Input material: blood.

The CDR3 region has the DNA TGCAGCGTTGAAGCTCCGAGTTGTAGGTACACCTTC. As protein: CSVEAPSCRYTF. The J gene is TRBJ1-2, the V gene TRBV29-1; D is unresolved. Germline assignment: CDR1 SQVTM and CDR2 ANQGSEA. V lost 1 base and J 11 bases, leaving 14 bases between the germline ends. The CDR3 runs to 12 residues.